This T cell receptor beta chain was identified in a study of blood T cell repertoires in COVID-19. About the research overall: The United States, Italy and Spain provided the acute and convalescent COVID-19 samples. From T cells, B-cell-depleted T cells, or PBMCs came the material, which was cDNA or gDNA.

As concerns this clone: The junction departs from germline at one end; a sequencing error may be responsible.

Authors' processing steps: Reference gene primers were amplified, and this amplification served to estimate nucleated cell counts. The assay was immunoSEQ multiplex PCR, and TCRdb's table has in-frame clones only and misses some. V and J calls and clone size are copied from that table; D and trimming were computed from the DNA. The repertoire holds 280,000 or so clones, around 91% seen once, with approximately 12% in the top ten. This receptor was identified in an older woman with acute or convalescent COVID-19. The sequenced material came from peripheral blood.

DNA for the CDR3: TGTGCCAGTAGCGGTCAATCCTACAATGAGCAGTTCTTC. Translation gives CASSGQSYNEQFF. The J gene is TRBJ2-1, the V gene TRBV9; D is perhaps TRBD2 (6 bases). The CDR3 sequence is 13 residues long. Germline assignment: CDR1 SGDLS and CDR2 YYNGEE.